The entry below gives a single TCR beta chain sequence along with its context. The target antigen is unknown. Sequencing was performed with immunoSEQ multiplex PCR; in TCRdb, only in-frame clones are kept and a portion is missing. The sample holds more than 45,000 clones, approximately 89% seen once. V lost 6 bases and J lost 2, with 14 bases in between. The CDR3 runs to 15 residues. Per germline, CDR1 MDHEN and CDR2 SYDVKM. The sample is drawn from a study of graft-versus-host responses after intestinal transplantation. Background on the study: Tacrolimus and steroids were given for three to four years to all recipients after anti-thymocyte globulin induction.

Study-level results: Some GvH clones were seen earlier in gut or blood, suggesting intestinal origin.

The chain uses TRBV28 and TRBJ2-1, with D perhaps being TRBD1 or TRBD2 (5 bases each). The specimen was PBMCs, collected about 120 days after intestinal transplantation. This sequence was found in a human patient who received an intestinal transplant, so some T cells may come from the graft donor. CDR3 loop: CASRPGTVTYNEQFF. The CDR3 nucleotides read TGTGCCAGCAGACCCGGGACCGTGACCTACAATGAGCAGTTCTTC.